The rows below give T cell receptor beta chains drawn from one sample of a study of T cell responses to AZD1222 COVID-19 vaccine. Produced via immunoSEQ multiplex PCR; TCRdb's table is partial and in-frame only. This repertoire shows more than 95,000 clones, 85% to 90% found once; its top ten account for approximately 10%. The sample here was peripheral blood, taken on day 0 of AZD1222 vaccination. These receptors all stem from an adult in good health. CDR3s include the opening cysteine and the closing phenylalanine or tryptophan. Each record gives: V gene, clone size, J gene, D gene, CDR3 protein, CDR3 DNA. The D gene is left open where the match is weak. The size entry is marked missing in some rows and otherwise reads once, few, many or a size class.

>TRBV7-2|NA|TRBJ1-5|NA
CASSPNGPSPPQHF
TGTGCCAGCAGTCCCAACGGCCCTTCGCCGCCCCAGCATTTT
>TRBV7-3|NA|TRBJ2-2|NA
CASRDANTGELFF
TGTGCCAGCAGGGATGCGAACACCGGGGAGCTGTTTTTT
>TRBV2|NA|TRBJ2-2|NA
CASSELGQGTGELFF
TGTGCCAGCAGTGAACTGGGCCAGGGTACCGGGGAGCTGTTTTTT
>TRBV7-9|NA|TRBJ2-2|TRBD1
CASSPGTVAGELFF
TGTGCCAGCAGCCCTGGGACAGTCGCCGGGGAGCTGTTTTTT
>TRBV7-9|NA|TRBJ2-3|TRBD2
CASSLGLATDTQYF
TGTGCCAGCAGCTTAGGACTAGCGACAGATACGCAGTATTTT
>TRBV3-1/TRBV3-2|NA|TRBJ2-7|NA
CASSQVATTDYEQYF
TGTGCCAGCAGCCAAGTCGCAACAACAGACTACGAGCAGTACTTC
>TRBV18|NA|TRBJ2-1|TRBD2
CASSAQGRPGLDVNEQFF
TGTGCCAGCTCAGCCCAGGGGCGGCCGGGACTAGATGTCAATGAGCAGTTCTTC
>TRBV24-1|NA|TRBJ2-7|NA
CATSDHYEQYF
TGTGCCACCAGTGATCACTACGAGCAGTACTTC
>TRBV5-1|NA|TRBJ2-2|TRBD1
CASSPRQGGNTGELFF
TGCGCCAGCAGCCCTCGACAGGGGGGGAACACCGGGGAGCTGTTTTTT
>TRBV2|NA|TRBJ1-6|NA
CASSGQPINSPLHF
TGTGCCAGCAGTGGTCAACCGATTAATTCACCCCTCCACTTT
>TRBV11-1|NA|TRBJ2-6|NA
CASSPSRGAGANVLTF
TGTGCCAGCAGCCCATCCCGAGGAGCTGGGGCCAACGTCCTGACTTTC
>TRBV27|NA|TRBJ2-3|NA
CASSPLLASSTDTQYF
TGTGCCAGCAGTCCCCTTTTAGCGAGTAGCACAGATACGCAGTATTTT
>TRBV18|once|TRBJ2-3|NA
CASSPPGSPEQYF
TGTGCCAGCTCACCACCCGGGAGCCCCGAGCAGTATTTT
>TRBV4-1|NA|TRBJ2-7|NA
CASSQGLTSVPYEQYF
TGCGCCAGCAGCCAAGGTCTCACCAGCGTACCTTACGAGCAGTACTTC
>TRBV4-1|NA|TRBJ2-3|TRBD2
CASRTSGRANTQYF
TGCGCCAGCAGGACTAGCGGGAGGGCGAATACGCAGTATTTT
>TRBV2|NA|TRBJ2-2|NA
CASSEAGHTGELFF
TGTGCCAGCAGTGAAGCTGGGCACACCGGGGAGCTGTTTTTT
>TRBV29-1|NA|TRBJ2-2|TRBD2
CSVVRLAPGELFF
TGCAGCGTTGTGAGACTAGCACCCGGGGAGCTGTTTTTT
>TRBV27|NA|TRBJ2-1|TRBD1
CASSLWDRMSEQFF
TGTGCCAGCAGTTTATGGGACAGGATGAGTGAGCAGTTCTTC
>TRBV25-1|NA|TRBJ1-3|NA
CASTAGSGNTIYF
TGTGCCAGCACAGCAGGGTCAGGAAACACCATATATTTT
>TRBV6-5|NA|TRBJ2-1|TRBD2
CASSRAGGPYNEQFF
TGTGCCAGCAGCCGGGCGGGAGGACCTTACAATGAGCAGTTCTTC
>TRBV5-5|NA|TRBJ2-2|NA
CASSLAGARAGELFF
TGTGCCAGCAGCTTGGCGGGGGCTCGGGCCGGGGAGCTGTTTTTT
>TRBV4-1|NA|TRBJ2-7|NA
CASSQEELRGRNLNNYEQYF
TGCGCCAGCAGCCAAGAAGAACTCAGGGGCCGGAACCTAAATAATTACGAGCAGTACTTC
>TRBV28|few|TRBJ1-5|TRBD1
CASTPQGRETDRHF
TGTGCCAGCACCCCACAGGGGCGAGAGACCGACCGGCATTTT
>TRBV12-3/TRBV12-4|NA|TRBJ2-1|NA
CASTPSNNEQFF
TGTGCCAGCACTCCATCAAACAATGAGCAGTTCTTC
>TRBV6-1|NA|TRBJ2-7|NA
CASSEAGGEYEQYF
TGTGCCAGCAGTGAAGCGGGGGGCGAGTACGAGCAGTACTTC
>TRBV2|NA|TRBJ1-4|NA
CASSVQKMAGKLFF
TGTGCCAGCAGCGTCCAAAAAATGGCTGGAAAACTGTTTTTT
>TRBV11-1|once|TRBJ2-1|NA
CASSFDGSSYNEQFF
TGTGCCAGCAGCTTTGACGGAAGCTCCTACAATGAGCAGTTCTTC
>TRBV6-5|NA|TRBJ1-5|NA
CASRSGDQPQHF
TGTGCCAGCAGAAGTGGTGATCAGCCCCAGCATTTT
>TRBV7-2|NA|TRBJ1-6|NA
CASSLGVRGSPLHF
TGTGCCAGCAGCTTAGGAGTTAGAGGTTCACCCCTCCACTTT